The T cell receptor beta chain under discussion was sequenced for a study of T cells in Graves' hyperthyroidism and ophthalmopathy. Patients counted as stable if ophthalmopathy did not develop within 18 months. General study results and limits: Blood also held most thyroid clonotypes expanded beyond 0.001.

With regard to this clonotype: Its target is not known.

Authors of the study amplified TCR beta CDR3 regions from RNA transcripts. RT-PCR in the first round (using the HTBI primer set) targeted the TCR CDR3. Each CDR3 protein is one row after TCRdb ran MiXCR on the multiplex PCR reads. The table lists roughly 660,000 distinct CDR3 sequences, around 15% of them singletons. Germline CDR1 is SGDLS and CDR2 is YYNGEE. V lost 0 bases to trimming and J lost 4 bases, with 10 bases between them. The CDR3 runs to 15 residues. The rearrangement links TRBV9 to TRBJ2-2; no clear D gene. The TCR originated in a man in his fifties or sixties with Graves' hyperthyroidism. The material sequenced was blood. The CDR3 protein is CASSVGKLITGELFF. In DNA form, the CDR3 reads TGTGCCAGCAGCGTAGGGAAACTCATCACCGGGGAGCTGTTTTTT.